The clone carrying this T cell receptor beta chain was recorded a few times. What it recognizes is unknown. The data derive from a study of CD8 T cells in ankylosing spondylitis. Broader study findings: In ankylosing spondylitis patients, matched synovial fluid reportedly showed significant enrichment of disease-linked clones. CD8+ cells made up the disease-linked clones, which were relatively rare in peripheral blood. Roughly 8 highly homologous variants made up a TCR beta motif that seemed to typify ankylosing spondylitis blood.

The V end lost 8 bases, the J end lost 5 bases, and 17 bases lay between the germline ends. The germline CDR1 and CDR2 sequences are MDHEN and SYDVKM. The length of the CDR3 is 14 residues. Molecular-barcoded quantitative 5'-RACE produced these TCR beta libraries. MiXCR was run by TCRdb on the 5' RACE reads, yielding one entry per CDR3 protein. The table has 250,000 to 300,000 distinct CDR3 sequences, roughly 20% seen once. The rearrangement joins TRBV28 to TRBJ2-3; possibly TRBD2 for D (6 bases). Sequencing was performed on blood, either unsorted or a sorted T cell fraction (not recorded which). The clonotype comes from a male donor with ankylosing spondylitis or in good health (not recorded which). The CDR3: CASALVSGRDTQYF. CDR3 coding DNA: TGTGCCAGCGCCCTGGTTAGCGGCAGAGATACGCAGTATTTT.